The 30 T cell receptor beta chains below all came from one sample that was sequenced in a study of cytomegalovirus exposure and HLA in healthy donors (dated by TCRdb to 2015 to 2018). Libraries came from the immunoSEQ multiplex PCR assay. As stored in TCRdb, this immuneACCESS dataset retains in-frame rearrangements with V and J assigned. A fraction of the clones does not appear; measured against another copy, unresolved V genes explain less than half of the discrepancy, and the remainder lacks a known reason. For this sample there are 95,000 to 150,000 clones; roughly 89% appear just once. The top ten constitute around 1.9% of the sample. Sequences were obtained from PBMCs. The receptor set was obtained from a young woman in good health and CMV-seronegative.

The chain combines TRBV5-1 with TRBJ2-5, with D maybe TRBD1 (5 bases). The CDR3 length is 15 residues. V lost 4 bases to trimming and J lost 2 bases, with 15 bases between them. Looked up from germline, CDR1 is SGHRS and CDR2 is YFSETQ. CDR3 sequence: CASSAGWQRQETQYF. CDR3 in DNA: TGCGCCAGCAGCGCAGGGTGGCAGAGACAAGAGACCCAGTACTTC.

The J gene is TRBJ2-1, the V gene TRBV28, with 9 bases that match TRBD2. The CDR3 sequence is 16 residues long. V was clipped by 6 bases and J by 0 bases; unmatched bases: 6. Germline lookup yields CDR1 MDHEN and CDR2 SYDVKM. CDR3 residues: CASRQLSGSSYNEQFF. DNA for the CDR3: TGTGCCAGCAGGCAACTTAGCGGGAGCTCCTACAATGAGCAGTTCTTC.

V gene TRBV6-1 combines with J gene TRBJ2-5, with 8 bases fitting TRBD1. Germline assignment: CDR1 MNHNS and CDR2 SASEGT. Unmatched junction bases numbered 8, after V lost 4 bases and J lost 4 bases. The CDR3 covers 15 residues. This CDR3 is CASSAGGLVGETQYF. In nucleotides, the CDR3 is TGTGCCAGCAGTGCAGGGGGCTTAGTTGGAGAGACCCAGTACTTC.

The V call is TRBV27, the J call TRBJ2-4; TRBD1 is a possible D gene (5 bases). CDR3 size: 18 residues. Germline CDR1 is MNHEY and CDR2 is SMNVEV (reference sequence). Trimming left V 5 bases short and J 0 bases short, with 20 bases between. In DNA, the CDR3 is TGTGCCAGCAGTCGCGGAGAGACAGCGCTTCTAGCCAAAAACATTCAGTACTTC. Translating it yields CASSRGETALLAKNIQYF.

J is TRBJ1-1 and V is TRBV28, with D possibly matching TRBD1 (6 bases). CDR3 length equals 13 residues. CDR1 is MDHEN and CDR2 is SYDVKM in the germline V gene. The V gene lost 3 bases and the J gene lost 4 bases, with 9 bases spanning the gap. The CDR3 region is CASSFLGGTEAFF. The DNA of the CDR3 is TGTGCCAGCAGTTTTTTAGGGGGCACTGAAGCTTTCTTT.

V and J are TRBV19 and TRBJ1-1, with D possibly matching TRBD1 (6 bases). Trimming removed 3 bases from V and 0 bases from J, with 11 bases in between. This CDR3 is built from 15 residues. Germline CDR1 and CDR2: LNHDA and SQIVND (reference sequence). For the CDR3, the DNA is TGTGCCAGTAGTATGATAGGGGGAATGAACACTGAAGCTTTCTTT. It is translated as CASSMIGGMNTEAFF.

This clone was found a few times. The genes are TRBV30 and TRBJ1-6, with a weak D call TRBD1 (6 bases). V was shortened by 1 base and J by 11 bases, with 12 bases between the two germline ends. CDR1 is GTSNPN, CDR2 SVGIG, per germline (reference sequence). The CDR3 length is 13 residues. CDR3 nucleotide sequence: TGTGCCTGGAGTGGGAGGACAGAGACACCCCTCCACTTT. Amino acids: CAWSGRTETPLHF. Based on the CDR3 plus reference TRBV30 and TRBJ1-6, the full variable domain is SQTIHQWPATLVQPVGSPLSLECTVEGTSNPNLYWYRQAAGRGLQLLFYSVGIGQISSEVPQNLSASRPQDRQFILSSKKLLLSDSGFYLCAWSGRTETPLHFGNGTRLTVT.

This rearrangement joins TRBV19 to TRBJ2-1, with TRBD2 identical over 13 bases. Germline V gene lookup returns CDR1 LNHDA and CDR2 SQIVND (reference sequence). The CDR3 sequence is 19 residues long. The trim removed 5 bases at V and 0 bases at J, leaving 10 bases unmatched. CDR3 nucleotides: TGTGCCAGTAGTGATTGGACTAGCGGGAGAAGAAACTCCTACAATGAGCAGTTCTTC. Translating gives CASSDWTSGRRNSYNEQFF.

The chain employs TRBV7-8 and TRBJ1-5; 7 nucleotides align to TRBD1. Germline V lookup: CDR1 SGHVS, CDR2 FQNEAQ. This CDR3 is 14 amino acids long. Trimming took 4 bases from V and 2 from J; bases not matched to a gene: 2. The CDR3 nucleotides read TGTGCCAGCAGCTCAGGACAGGGCAATCAGCCCCAGCATTTT. Its translation is CASSSGQGNQPQHF. Using reference TRBV7-8 and TRBJ1-5 for the parts outside the CDR3, the full variable domain is GAGVSQSPRYKVAKRGQDVALRCDPISGHVSLFWYQQALGQGPEFLTYFQNEAQLDKSGLPSDRFFAERPEGSVSTLKIQRTQQEDSAVYLCASSSGQGNQPQHFGDGTRLSIL.

The chain employs TRBV2 and TRBJ1-1; 8 bases agree with TRBD1. Germline CDR1 is SNHLY and CDR2 is FYNNEI. V shed 6 bases and J 4 bases; nucleotides not matched to a gene: 4. The CDR3 is made up of 13 amino acids. This CDR3 reads CASRATGGTEAFF. The CDR3 coding sequence is TGTGCCAGCAGAGCCACAGGGGGCACTGAAGCTTTCTTT.

The V call is TRBV15, the J call TRBJ2-2; D may be TRBD1 (5 bases). Trimming took 3 bases from V and 2 from J, leaving 10 bases between them. The CDR3 has 15 residues. Germline V gene sequence: CDR1 LNHNV, CDR2 YYDKDF (reference sequence). CDR3 residues: CATSSGADNTGELFF. The CDR3 nucleotides are TGTGCCACCAGCAGTGGGGCGGACAACACCGGGGAGCTGTTTTTT.

CDR3 DNA: TGTGCCAGCAGTTACGGCAGCTCTGGAAACACCATATATTTT. Its protein is CASSYGSSGNTIYF. The rearrangement uses TRBV6-6 and TRBJ1-3; no definite D call. V was pared by 2 bases and J by 0 bases, with 5 bases between. This CDR3 contains 14 residues. Germline-derived CDR1 and CDR2 are MNHNY and SVGAGI (reference sequence).

This chain uses TRBV29-1 with TRBJ1-2; 7 nucleotides agree with TRBD1. With V trimmed by 2 bases and J by 4 bases, 7 bases remained unmatched. The CDR3 spans 14 residues. The germline gives CDR1 SQVTM, CDR2 ANQGSEA. The CDR3 region is CSVEHRQGSYGYTF. The DNA of the CDR3 is TGCAGCGTTGAACACAGACAGGGTTCCTATGGCTACACCTTC.

The chain is built from TRBV7-2 and TRBJ2-7; TRBD2 aligns across 7 bases. The V segment lost 0 bases and the J segment 6 bases; nucleotides outside the gene matches: 2. This CDR3 has 13 amino acids. CDR1 is SGHTA and CDR2 is FQGNSA in the germline V gene. The CDR3 is CASSLAGGSEQYF. The CDR3 DNA reads TGTGCCAGCAGCTTAGCGGGCGGGAGCGAGCAGTACTTC.

This clone has a single count. The chain links TRBV7-9 to TRBJ1-3; the D gene is possibly TRBD1 (5 bases). Germline lookup yields CDR1 SEHNR and CDR2 FQNEAQ (reference sequence). The ends were cut back, 0 bases at V and 0 bases at J, with 12 bases in the middle. This CDR3 comprises 17 residues. The CDR3 DNA follows: TGTGCCAGCAGCTTAGCGGTCAGACAGATCTCTGGAAACACCATATATTTT. Amino acids: CASSLAVRQISGNTIYF.

The V and J genes are TRBV19 and TRBJ1-1; a weak D match, TRBD1 (5 bases). The CDR3 extends over 14 amino acids. The germline CDR1 and CDR2 sequences are LNHDA and SQIVND (reference sequence). V lost 3 bases, J lost 6 bases, and 14 bases lay in between. The CDR3 coding sequence is TGTGCCAGTAGTATGGTGGGGGGGGAACCTGAAGCTTTCTTT. Its protein is CASSMVGGEPEAFF.

The chain employs TRBV7-2 and TRBJ2-3, with 9 nucleotides matching TRBD2. The CDR3 spans 16 residues. Germline lookup yields CDR1 SGHTA and CDR2 FQGNSA. V lost 6 bases to trimming and J lost 5 bases; unmatched junction nucleotides: 12. The CDR3 region is CASSSTSSGTGDTQYF. As DNA, the CDR3 is TGTGCCAGCAGTTCCACTTCTAGCGGGACCGGAGATACGCAGTATTTT.

V and J are TRBV15 and TRBJ1-1; TRBD1 agrees at 7 bases. V trimming: 0 bases; J trimming: 3 bases; junction bases outside the gene matches: 10. Germline CDR1 reads LNHNV; CDR2 reads YYDKDF (reference sequence). This CDR3 has 17 residues. The CDR3: CATSRDVTGFWDTEAFF. CDR3 bases: TGTGCCACCAGCAGAGATGTGACAGGGTTTTGGGACACTGAAGCTTTCTTT.

The chain is built from TRBV7-9 and TRBJ1-2, with 7 bases aligning to TRBD1. The CDR3 sequence is 14 residues long. Germline V CDR1 and CDR2: SEHNR, FQNEAQ (reference sequence). V lost 5 bases to trimming and J lost 1 base; unmatched junction nucleotides: 4. The CDR3 DNA sequence: TGTGCCAGCAGCCGACAGGGACTTAACTATGGCTACACCTTC. This codes for CASSRQGLNYGYTF.

The V call is TRBV19, the J call TRBJ1-6; 10 bases line up with TRBD1. V shed 5 bases, J shed 8 bases, and the junction held 9 bases outside the gene matches. Germline assignment: CDR1 LNHDA and CDR2 SQIVND (reference sequence). This CDR3 region has 16 residues. CDR3 coding DNA: TGTGCCAGTAGTGTCGGGAGACAGGGGGCGCATTCACCCCTCCACTTT. This codes for CASSVGRQGAHSPLHF.

This chain's CDR3 is CASSQPFLAGTGELFF. The CDR3 nucleotides are TGTGCCAGCAGCCAACCGTTCCTAGCGGGAACCGGGGAGCTGTTTTTT. The chain links TRBV4-2 to TRBJ2-2; 9 bases are a match to TRBD2. V was clipped by 2 bases and J by 5 bases; unmatched bases: 6. Germline assignment: CDR1 LGHNA and CDR2 YNFKEQ. This CDR3 is built from 16 residues.

The rearrangement links TRBV11-2 to TRBJ2-1; D perhaps matches TRBD2 (6 bases). Trimming removed 0 bases from V and 6 bases from J, with 9 bases in between. Germline V gene data show CDR1 as SGHAT and CDR2 as FQNNGV. This CDR3 is 14 amino acids long. CDR3 in DNA: TGTGCCAGCAGCTTAGATCAGGGAGGCAATGAGCAGTTCTTC. Protein product: CASSLDQGGNEQFF.

The chain carries TRBV5-5 and TRBJ1-3; 7 bases are shared with TRBD1. The germline V gene has CDR1 SGHKS and CDR2 YYEKEE (reference sequence). Germline trimming cut 0 bases from V and 3 bases from J; bases unmatched to any gene: 6. The CDR3 is 16 residues long. The CDR3 nucleotides are TGTGCCAGCAGCTTGGTGTGGACAGGTAGTGGAAACACCATATATTTT. As protein: CASSLVWTGSGNTIYF.

This clone was seen once. V is TRBV15 and J is TRBJ2-1; no firm D call. This CDR3 comprises 16 residues. The germline V gene encodes CDR1 LNHNV and CDR2 YYDKDF (reference sequence). V lost 0 bases, J lost 0 bases, and 9 bases lay in between. This CDR3 reads CATSRDKRSSYNEQFF. The CDR3 DNA reads as TGTGCCACCAGCAGAGATAAGAGGAGCTCCTACAATGAGCAGTTCTTC.

The rearrangement links TRBV2 to TRBJ2-3, with TRBD2 identical over 9 bases. The CDR3 contains 16 residues. After removal of 2 bases from V and 5 bases from J, the junction contained 8 bases not matched to a gene. Germline V gene lookup returns CDR1 SNHLY and CDR2 FYNNEI. CDR3 in amino acids: CASSENLRGGGDTQYF. The CDR3 DNA is TGTGCCAGCAGTGAAAACCTCCGCGGGGGGGGAGATACGCAGTATTTT.

This clone was observed a single time. V is TRBV4-3 and J is TRBJ2-3; 10 bases line up with TRBD2. The junction had 12 bases not matched to a gene; V was cut back by 1 base and J by 5 bases. The germline CDR1 and CDR2 sequences are LGHNA and YSLEER. CDR3 length equals 18 residues. The CDR3 DNA reads TGCGCCAGCAGCCAAGTTGTTTGGAGCGGGAGGGTTGAAGATACGCAGTATTTT. Residues: CASSQVVWSGRVEDTQYF.

The chain joins TRBV27 to TRBJ2-7; D unresolved. Germline V gene lookup returns CDR1 MNHEY and CDR2 SMNVEV (reference sequence). V was shortened by 1 base and J by 3 bases, with 7 bases between the two germline ends. This CDR3 is built from 13 residues. The DNA of the CDR3 is TGTGCCAGCAGTTTATTCTCCCTCTACGAGCAGTACTTC. It translates to CASSLFSLYEQYF.

The chain employs TRBV6-6 and TRBJ2-7, with TRBD2 matching over 11 bases. The CDR3 runs 15 residues. Unmatched junction bases numbered 5, after V lost 6 bases and J lost 1 base. Germline CDR1 is MNHNY and CDR2 is SVGAGI (reference sequence). The CDR3 protein is CASSLTSGESYEQYF. DNA for the CDR3: TGTGCCAGCAGCCTGACTAGCGGGGAGTCCTACGAGCAGTACTTC.

This chain uses TRBV7-2 with TRBJ2-7; 11 nucleotides align to TRBD1. This CDR3 has 15 residues. V trimming: 1 base; J trimming: 4 bases; junction bases outside the gene matches: 3. In germline, CDR1 is SGHTA, CDR2 FQGNSA. CDR3 nucleotides: TGTGCCAGCAGCTTAGAAGGGACAGGGGGGTACGAGCAGTACTTC. Translated: CASSLEGTGGYEQYF.

The V call is TRBV11-2, the J call TRBJ1-5, with 8 bases that match TRBD1. Germline V lookup: CDR1 SGHAT, CDR2 FQNNGV. J gave up 6 bases and V 0 bases, and 7 bases lay outside the gene matches. The CDR3 length is 16 residues. This chain's CDR3 is CASSLDAGGLGQPQHF. The CDR3 nucleotides read TGTGCCAGCAGCTTAGACGCAGGGGGCCTGGGTCAGCCCCAGCATTTT.